This T cell receptor beta chain appears in the sequencing data of a study of radiation and T cells in renal cell carcinoma. Measured with immunoSEQ multiplex PCR; TCRdb has only the in-frame clones, and not every one. Here the sample spans 130,000 or so clones, around four fifths being singletons. The V and J ends lost 2 bases and 0 bases respectively, with 8 bases between them. This CDR3 comprises 14 residues. Per germline, CDR1 LGHNA and CDR2 YSLEER. Findings and limits, study-wide: From baseline, blood top tumor clonotypes peaked at 2 weeks post-radiation.

This clone was recorded once. Antigen specificity is unknown. Time point meaning: baseline pretreatment blood. Treatment described: 15 Gy SBRT to primary tumor, nephrectomy 4 weeks later. The tumor was a clear cell renal cell carcinoma. V is TRBV4-3 and J is TRBJ2-7; D is unclear. Here the sequenced sample was blood, taken from a patient whose treatment included radiotherapy and nephrectomy. This TCR came from a woman in her forties or fifties with renal cell carcinoma. The CDR3 coding sequence is TGCGCCAGCAGCCAAACGGGCGGCTCCTACGAGCAGTACTTC. Encoded protein: CASSQTGGSYEQYF.